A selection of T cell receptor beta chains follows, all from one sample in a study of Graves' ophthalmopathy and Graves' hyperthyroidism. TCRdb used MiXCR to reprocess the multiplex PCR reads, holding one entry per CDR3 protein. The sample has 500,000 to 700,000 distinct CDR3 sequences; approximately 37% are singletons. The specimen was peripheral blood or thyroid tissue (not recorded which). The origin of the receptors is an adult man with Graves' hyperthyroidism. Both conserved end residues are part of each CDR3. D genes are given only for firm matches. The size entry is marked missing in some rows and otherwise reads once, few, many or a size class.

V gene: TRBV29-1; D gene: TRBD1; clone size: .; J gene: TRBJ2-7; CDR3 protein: CSVSYRGESSYEQYF; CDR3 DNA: TGCAGCGTTAGCTACAGGGGCGAGAGCTCCTACGAGCAGTACTTC
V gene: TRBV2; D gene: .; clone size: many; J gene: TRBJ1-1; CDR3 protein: CASRDPLTVNTEAFF; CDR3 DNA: TGTGCCAGCAGGGACCCCTTGACAGTTAACACTGAAGCTTTCTTT
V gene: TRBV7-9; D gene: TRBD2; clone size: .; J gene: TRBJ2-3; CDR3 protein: CATSLVLAGPTDTQYF; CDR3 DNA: TGTGCCACCAGCTTAGTCCTAGCGGGACCCACAGATACGCAGTATTTT
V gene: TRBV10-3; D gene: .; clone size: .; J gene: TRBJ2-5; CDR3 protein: CATQRVETQYF; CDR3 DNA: TGTGCCACCCAAAGGGTTGAGACCCAGTACTTC
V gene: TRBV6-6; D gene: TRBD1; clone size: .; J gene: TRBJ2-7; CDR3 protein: CASTGDRGFYEQYF; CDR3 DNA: TGTGCCAGCACCGGGGACAGGGGCTTCTACGAGCAGTACTTC
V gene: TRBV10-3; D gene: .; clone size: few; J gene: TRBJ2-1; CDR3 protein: CAISDARDAEQFF; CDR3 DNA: TGTGCCATCAGCGACGCCCGGGATGCTGAGCAGTTCTTC
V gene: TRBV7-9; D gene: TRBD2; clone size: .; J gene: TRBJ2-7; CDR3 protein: CASSGAGGRSYEQYF; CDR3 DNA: TGTGCCAGCAGTGGAGCAGGCGGGAGGTCCTACGAGCAGTACTTC
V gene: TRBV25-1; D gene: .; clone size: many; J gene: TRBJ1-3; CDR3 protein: CASSGLKGGENTIYF; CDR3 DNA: TGTGCCAGCAGTGGGTTGAAGGGGGGTGAGAACACCATATATTTT
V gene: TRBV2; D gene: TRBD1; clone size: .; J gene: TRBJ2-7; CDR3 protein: CASRGDRAHEQYF; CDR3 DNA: TGTGCCAGCAGAGGGGACAGGGCCCACGAGCAGTACTTC
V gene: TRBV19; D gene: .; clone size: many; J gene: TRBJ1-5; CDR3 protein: CASSIFANQPQHF; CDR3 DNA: TGTGCCAGTAGTATCTTCGCCAATCAGCCCCAGCATTTT
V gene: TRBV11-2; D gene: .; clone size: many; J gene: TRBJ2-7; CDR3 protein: CASRSNYEQYF; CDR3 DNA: TGTGCCAGCAGATCAAACTACGAGCAGTACTTC
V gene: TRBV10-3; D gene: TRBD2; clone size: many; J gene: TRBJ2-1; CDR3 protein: CAIGTSGRANEQFF; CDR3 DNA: TGTGCCATCGGGACTAGCGGGAGGGCGAATGAGCAGTTCTTC
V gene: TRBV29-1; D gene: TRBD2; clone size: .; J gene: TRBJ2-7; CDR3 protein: CSALLAGSEYEQYF; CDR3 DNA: TGCAGCGCTCTCCTAGCGGGGAGTGAGTACGAGCAGTACTTC
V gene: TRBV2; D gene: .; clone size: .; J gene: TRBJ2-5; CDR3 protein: CASPQGEGETQYF; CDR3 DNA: TGTGCTAGCCCCCAGGGGGAGGGGGAGACCCAGTACTTC
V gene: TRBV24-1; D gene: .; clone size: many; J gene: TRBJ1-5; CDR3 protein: CATSRQGGEPQHF; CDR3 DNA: TGTGCCACCAGTCGCCAGGGCGGGGAGCCCCAGCATTTT
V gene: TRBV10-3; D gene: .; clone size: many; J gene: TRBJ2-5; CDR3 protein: CAISEGPGGAQETQYF; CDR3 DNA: TGTGCCATCAGTGAGGGTCCTGGAGGGGCGCAAGAGACCCAGTACTTC
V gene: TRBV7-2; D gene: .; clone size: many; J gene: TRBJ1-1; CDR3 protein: CASSLAGEVTEAFF; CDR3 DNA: TGTGCCAGCAGCTTAGCAGGGGAGGTGACTGAAGCTTTCTTT
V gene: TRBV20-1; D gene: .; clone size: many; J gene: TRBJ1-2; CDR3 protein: CSEQDRWTNYGYTF; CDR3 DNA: TGCAGTGAGCAGGACAGATGGACTAACTATGGCTACACCTTC
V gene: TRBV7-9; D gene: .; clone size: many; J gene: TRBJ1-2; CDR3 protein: CASSLRSGRYGYTF; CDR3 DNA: TGTGCCAGCAGCTTGAGGAGTGGGAGATATGGCTACACCTTC
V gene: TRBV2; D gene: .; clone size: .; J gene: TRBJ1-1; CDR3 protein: CASSLNDTEAFF; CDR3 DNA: TGTGCCAGCAGTTTAAACGACACTGAAGCTTTCTTT
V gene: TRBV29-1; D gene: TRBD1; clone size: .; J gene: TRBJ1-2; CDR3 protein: CSGDPGQGRSYGYTF; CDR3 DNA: TGCAGCGGGGACCCTGGACAGGGGAGAAGCTATGGCTACACCTTC
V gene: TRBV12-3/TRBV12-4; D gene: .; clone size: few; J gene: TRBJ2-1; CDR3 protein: CASSVGAGEQFF; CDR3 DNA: TGTGCCAGCAGCGTAGGGGCTGGTGAGCAGTTCTTC
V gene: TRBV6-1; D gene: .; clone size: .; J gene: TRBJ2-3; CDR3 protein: CASREYRVTQYF; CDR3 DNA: TGTGCCAGCAGAGAGTATAGGGTTACGCAGTATTTT
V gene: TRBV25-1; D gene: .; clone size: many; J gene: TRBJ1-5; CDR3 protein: CASSSSTGPNQPQHF; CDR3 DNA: TGTGCCAGCAGTTCTTCAACGGGGCCCAATCAGCCCCAGCATTTT
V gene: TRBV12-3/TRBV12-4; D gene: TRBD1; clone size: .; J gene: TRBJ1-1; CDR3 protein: CASSLKQGWAEAFF; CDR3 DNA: TGTGCCAGCAGTTTAAAACAGGGGTGGGCTGAAGCTTTCTTT
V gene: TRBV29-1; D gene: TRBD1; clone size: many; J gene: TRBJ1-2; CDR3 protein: CSAPDRINYGYTF; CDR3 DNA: TGCAGCGCCCCGGACAGGATAAACTATGGCTACACCTTC
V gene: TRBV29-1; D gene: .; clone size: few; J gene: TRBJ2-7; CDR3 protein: CSVETQGGYEQYF; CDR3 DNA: TGCAGCGTTGAAACCCAGGGAGGCTACGAGCAGTACTTC
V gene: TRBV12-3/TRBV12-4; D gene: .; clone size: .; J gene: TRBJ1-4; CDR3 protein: CASSLFGTGNEKLFF; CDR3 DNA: TGTGCCAGCAGTTTATTCGGGACGGGGAATGAAAAACTGTTTTTT
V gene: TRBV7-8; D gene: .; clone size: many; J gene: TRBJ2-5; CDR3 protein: CASRRTAGETQYF; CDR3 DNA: TGTGCCAGCAGGAGGACAGCCGGAGAGACCCAGTACTTC
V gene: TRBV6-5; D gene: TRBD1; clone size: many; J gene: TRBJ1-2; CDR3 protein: CASSYSAGGNYGYTF; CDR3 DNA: TGTGCCAGCAGTTACTCGGCAGGGGGCAACTATGGCTACACCTTC
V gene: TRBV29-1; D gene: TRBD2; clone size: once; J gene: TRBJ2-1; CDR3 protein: CSVERSGGRGEQFF; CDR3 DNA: TGCAGCGTTGAACGGTCGGGGGGACGGGGAGAGCAGTTCTTC
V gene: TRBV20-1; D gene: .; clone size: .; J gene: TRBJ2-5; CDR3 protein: CSARDVETQYF; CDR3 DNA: TGCAGTGCCAGGGACGTAGAGACCCAGTACTTC
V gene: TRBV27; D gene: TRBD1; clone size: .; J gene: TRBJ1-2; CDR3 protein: CASSLLGQGALGYTF; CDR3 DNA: TGTGCCAGCAGTTTACTCGGACAGGGGGCGTTGGGCTACACCTTC
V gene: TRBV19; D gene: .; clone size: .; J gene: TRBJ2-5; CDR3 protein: CASSAGRGGETQYF; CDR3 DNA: TGTGCCAGTAGCGCGGGCAGAGGTGGAGAGACCCAGTACTTC